These 32 T cell receptor beta chains came from one sample sequenced in a study of response to subunit inactivated influenza vaccine. One entry per CDR3 protein, called by TCRdb with MiXCR from the RT-PCR reads. The sample lists around 530,000 distinct CDR3 sequences, 16% occurring once. The material was CD4+ T cells sorted from PBMCs, obtained roughly 24 months after vaccination. Every receptor here comes from a man aged 50 to 75 who received an inactivated influenza vaccine.

This clonotype was counted many times. The chain has TRBV4-1 and TRBJ2-7; 9 bases match TRBD1. This CDR3 contains 15 residues. Trimming cost V 3 bases and J 2 bases; bases outside gene matches: 5. The germline V gene encodes CDR1 MGHRA and CDR2 YSYEKL. The CDR3 sequence: CASSQGTGLTYEQYF. The CDR3 coding sequence is TGCGCCAGCAGCCAGGGGACAGGGTTAACCTACGAGCAGTACTTC.

At least ten counts were recorded for this clonotype. V usage is TRBV6-5 and J usage is TRBJ1-1; D gene ambiguous. The CDR3 runs 15 residues. The germline gives CDR1 MNHEY, CDR2 SVGAGI. Trimming removed 2 bases from V and 0 bases from J, with 10 bases in between. CDR3 sequence reads: CASSYRVPLNTEAFF. CDR3 DNA: TGTGCCAGCAGTTACAGGGTCCCATTGAACACTGAAGCTTTCTTT.

The V call is TRBV3-1, the J call TRBJ1-2; possibly TRBD1 for D (5 bases). CDR1 LGHDT and CDR2 YNNKEL come from the germline V gene (reference sequence). This CDR3 has 15 amino acids. Trimming cost V 2 bases and J 4 bases, with 14 bases left between them. CDR3 region: CASSQTLVQGYGYTF. CDR3 bases: TGTGCCAGCAGCCAAACCTTAGTTCAGGGCTATGGCTACACCTTC.

This clonotype was counted a few times. The chain is built from TRBV12-3 or TRBV12-4 and TRBJ2-4, with TRBD2 as a possible D gene (6 bases). V lost 5 bases to trimming and J lost 3 bases, with 17 bases between them. CDR3 length equals 16 residues. As DNA, the CDR3 is TGTGCCAGCAGTGGAGGGGCTAGCCCCGGCAAAAACATTCAGTACTTC. As protein: CASSGGASPGKNIQYF.

This clonotype was seen ten or more times. The chain uses TRBV5-1 and TRBJ2-5; 8 nucleotides agree with TRBD2. After removal of 4 bases from V and 5 bases from J, the junction contained 10 bases not matched to a gene. The germline V gene encodes CDR1 SGHRS and CDR2 YFSETQ. The CDR3 is 15 amino acids. In DNA form, the CDR3 reads TGCGCCAGCAGCCCGGCCCCAGCGGGAGTGGAGACCCAGTACTTC. This translates into CASSPAPAGVETQYF.

This clonotype has a handful of counts. The V gene is TRBV3-1, the J gene TRBJ2-1; no clear D gene. The CDR3 is made up of 16 amino acids. Trimming removed 1 base at V and 2 bases at J, with 12 bases between. The germline gives CDR1 LGHDT, CDR2 YNNKEL (reference sequence). CDR3: CASSQVFSRTYNEQFF. CDR3 bases: TGTGCCAGCAGCCAAGTTTTTAGCCGTACCTACAATGAGCAGTTCTTC.

The chain is built from TRBV5-1 and TRBJ1-1; the D gene is possibly TRBD1 (6 bases). Germline CDR1 reads SGHRS; CDR2 reads YFSETQ. Trimming took off 1 base at V and 1 base at J, with 11 bases between the two ends. The CDR3 is 15 residues long. CDR3 in amino acids: CASSLMGAKNTEAFF. CDR3 DNA sequence: TGCGCCAGCAGCTTGATGGGGGCCAAGAACACTGAAGCTTTCTTT.

V and J are TRBV24-1 and TRBJ2-1; 7 bases are shared with TRBD2. The CDR3 length is 17 residues. The V gene's germline CDR1 is KGHDR and CDR2 SFDVKD. V shed 4 bases, J shed 7 bases, and the junction held 15 bases outside the gene matches. In DNA form, the CDR3 reads TGTGCCACCAGTGAATTGGGGACTACCGTGTCTAGGAATGAGCAGTTCTTC. Translation: CATSELGTTVSRNEQFF.

The chain couples TRBV9 to TRBJ2-7; weak D call: TRBD2 (6 bases). CDR3 size: 15 residues. The germline V gene has CDR1 SGDLS and CDR2 YYNGEE. V shed 0 bases and J shed 5 bases, with 15 bases lying between them. Here the CDR3 reads CASSVALGEVHEQYF. Written as DNA, the CDR3 is TGTGCCAGCAGCGTAGCTTTGGGGGAGGTCCACGAGCAGTACTTC.

CDR3 sequence: CASSLVSASGNTIYF. As DNA, the CDR3 is TGTGCCAGCAGCTTAGTTTCGGCCAGTGGAAACACCATATATTTT. V gene TRBV7-2 combines with J gene TRBJ1-3; the D is unclear. Germline V lookup: CDR1 SGHTA, CDR2 FQGNSA. Trimming took off 1 base at V and 3 bases at J, with 10 bases between the two ends. CDR3 length: 15 amino acids. Looking up the rest from reference TRBV7-2 and TRBJ1-3 gives the full variable domain: GAGVSQSPSNKVTEKGKDVELRCDPISGHTALYWYRQSLGQGLEFLIYFQGNSAPDKSGLPSDRFSAERTGGSVSTLTIQRTQQEDSAVYLCASSLVSASGNTIYFGEGSWLTVV.

This chain uses TRBV6-5 with TRBJ2-2; 9 bases line up with TRBD1. From germline, CDR1 is MNHEY and CDR2 SVGAGI. The CDR3 contains 17 residues. Losses at the gene ends were 1 base for V and 1 base for J; bases not matched to a gene: 4. CDR3 loop: CASSYWTGAGNTGELFF. The CDR3 DNA reads as TGTGCCAGCAGTTACTGGACAGGGGCTGGGAACACCGGGGAGCTGTTTTTT.

Ten or more counts support this clonotype. The genes are TRBV6-4 and TRBJ1-2, with 10 nucleotides matching TRBD1. Germline-derived CDR1 and CDR2 are MRHNA and SNTAGT. The V gene end was trimmed by 4 bases and the J gene end by 8 bases; junction bases not matched to a gene: 7. This CDR3 is built from 14 residues. The CDR3 sequence: CASSGDRGLDGYTF. CDR3 bases: TGTGCCAGCAGTGGCGACAGGGGGCTGGACGGCTACACCTTC.

This clonotype was recorded a few times. The chain combines TRBV20-1 with TRBJ2-1; 8 nucleotides line up with TRBD1. The V and J ends lost 5 bases and 4 bases, in that order; junction bases with no gene match: 7. CDR3 length: 14 amino acids. Germline V gene lookup returns CDR1 DFQATT and CDR2 SNEGSKA (reference sequence). CDR3 nucleotide sequence: TGCAGTGCTTTAGGGACAGGCCATTACAATGAGCAGTTCTTC. Protein product: CSALGTGHYNEQFF.

The V and J genes are TRBV29-1 and TRBJ1-4; 8 bases are a match to TRBD1. Germline V gives CDR1 SQVTM, CDR2 ANQGSEA. CDR3 length: 19 residues. After removal of 2 bases from V and 7 bases from J, the junction contained 21 bases not matched to a gene. CDR3 DNA: TGCAGCGTTGAACCGCCCGGTATCCGGGACAGGACGTTAGTTGAAAAACTGTTTTTT. Translation gives CSVEPPGIRDRTLVEKLFF.

This clonotype was seen at least ten times. The rearrangement links TRBV12-3 or TRBV12-4 to TRBJ2-7, with D perhaps matching TRBD2 (6 bases). CDR3 length: 14 residues. Trimming removed 5 bases from V and 2 bases from J, with 13 bases in between. CDR3 amino acids: CASSIGTSTYEQYF. The CDR3 DNA follows: TGTGCCAGCAGTATCGGGACTTCCACCTACGAGCAGTACTTC.

The gene calls are TRBV20-1 and TRBJ2-3; 7 nucleotides line up with TRBD2. The V gene's germline CDR1 is DFQATT and CDR2 SNEGSKA (reference sequence). The CDR3 sequence is 13 residues long. J gave up 2 bases and V 5 bases, and 4 bases lay outside the gene matches. The CDR3 region is CSAAGTTTDTQYF. CDR3 coding DNA: TGCAGTGCTGCCGGGACTACCACAGATACGCAGTATTTT.

The chain combines TRBV4-2 with TRBJ2-3, with 7 nucleotides matching TRBD2. This CDR3 contains 16 residues. Germline V gene lookup returns CDR1 LGHNA and CDR2 YNFKEQ. J lost 1 base, V lost 0 bases, and 4 bases had no gene match. The CDR3 bases are TGTGCCAGCAGCCAAGATGGGCTAGCGGGCACAGATACGCAGTATTTT. As protein: CASSQDGLAGTDTQYF.

J is TRBJ2-7 and V is TRBV28; 7 nucleotides agree with TRBD1. V dropped 4 bases and J dropped 3; count of bases not matched to a gene: 6. The CDR3 is made up of 14 amino acids. Germline V gene lookup returns CDR1 MDHEN and CDR2 SYDVKM. Here the CDR3 DNA reads TGTGCCAGCAGTTCACCCGGGACAGTCTACGAGCAGTACTTC. It codes for CASSSPGTVYEQYF.

This clonotype was seen a few times. Compared with germline, one end of the junction differs, possibly owing to a read error. The chain joins TRBV12-3 or TRBV12-4 to TRBJ1-1; D perhaps matches TRBD1 (6 bases). The CDR3 is 13 amino acids. CDR3: CASSLARDNEAFF. The CDR3 region has the DNA TGTGCCAGCAGTCTAGCCCGGGACAATGAAGCTTTCTTT.

This clonotype has a handful of counts. The J gene is TRBJ2-5, the V gene TRBV12-3 or TRBV12-4; TRBD1 agrees at 8 bases. This CDR3 is 15 amino acids long. J gave up 5 bases and V 4 bases, and 9 bases lay outside the gene matches. The CDR3 nucleotides are TGTGCCAGCAGTTCTCCCGGACAGGGCTGGGAGACCCAGTACTTC. Translation: CASSSPGQGWETQYF.

The rearrangement joins TRBV9 to TRBJ1-1; TRBD1 aligns across 8 bases. This CDR3 has 20 amino acids. Trimming cost V 4 bases and J 4 bases; bases outside gene matches: 24. Germline-derived CDR1 and CDR2 are SGDLS and YYNGEE. The CDR3 DNA reads TGTGCCAGCAGCACACTCAGGGGGCTGATTTGGTCAGAGAATCCCACTGAAGCTTTCTTT. Its translation: CASSTLRGLIWSENPTEAFF.

On this clonotype itself: One end of the junction does not line up with germline, which may come from a read error. This chain joins TRBV7-8 and TRBJ2-3; the D is unclear. Germline values: CDR1 SGHVS, CDR2 FQNEAQ. The CDR3 runs to 13 residues. CDR3 coding DNA: TGTCCCAGCAGCTCCGGCTACACAGATACGCAGTATTTT. Translating it yields CPSSSGYTDTQYF.

This clonotype was detected ten times or more. This chain links TRBV4-3 with TRBJ2-7; 9 bases align to TRBD1. Germline lookup yields CDR1 LGHNA and CDR2 YSLEER. The CDR3 is 15 residues long. Unmatched junction bases numbered 7, after V lost 3 bases and J lost 4 bases. CDR3: CASSQGTGSRYEQYF. The CDR3 nucleotides are TGCGCCAGCAGCCAGGGGACAGGGTCCAGGTACGAGCAGTACTTC.

This clonotype has only a few counts. The rearrangement uses TRBV2 and TRBJ2-2, with 8 bases fitting TRBD1. The junction had 9 bases not matched to a gene; V was cut back by 7 bases and J by 5 bases. This CDR3 comprises 15 residues. CDR1 and CDR2 (germline): SNHLY, FYNNEI. As DNA, the CDR3 is TGTGCCAGCAACTCTTGGACAGGGAGTACCGGGGAGCTGTTTTTT. Residues: CASNSWTGSTGELFF.

Details on this clonotype: One end of the junction is discordant with germline, which a read error may explain. This sequence joins TRBV7-2 and TRBJ2-7, with 7 positions matching TRBD1. Germline-derived CDR1 and CDR2 are SGHTA and FQGNSA. This CDR3 comprises 15 residues. DNA of the CDR3: TGTGCCCGCAGCTTAGGACAGGTGGGCCCCTACGAGCAGTACTTC. It is translated as CARSLGQVGPYEQYF.

This clonotype was seen a few times. This may come from a read error, since a much larger clone is one base off. V gene TRBV5-6 combines with J gene TRBJ2-2, with D possibly matching TRBD2 (5 bases). The CDR3 spans 12 residues. In germline, CDR1 is SGHDT, CDR2 YYEEEE. V lost 1 base and J 10 bases, leaving 8 bases between the germline ends. The DNA for the CDR3 is TGTGCCAGCAGCTTGCTAGCCGAGGAGCTGTTTTTT. This gives the protein CASSLLAEELFF.

The rearrangement uses TRBV9 and TRBJ2-3; D remains ambiguous. This CDR3 comprises 15 residues. V dropped 2 bases and J dropped 0 bases, with 10 bases sitting between them. Germline CDR1 and CDR2: SGDLS and YYNGEE. The CDR3 spells CASSVSRLSTDTQYF. The CDR3 bases are TGTGCCAGCAGCGTCTCCAGGTTGAGCACAGATACGCAGTATTTT.

The J gene is TRBJ1-5, the V gene TRBV28, with D unresolved. The CDR3 is 18 amino acids. V was clipped by 5 bases and J by 0 bases, with 20 bases between them. Germline-derived CDR1 and CDR2 are MDHEN and SYDVKM. The DNA of the CDR3 is TGTGCCAGCAGTCACGGCCGACGGGCCGCGTTTAGCAATCAGCCCCAGCATTTT. This encodes CASSHGRRAAFSNQPQHF.

J is TRBJ1-4 and V is TRBV19; no definite D call. This CDR3 contains 12 residues. In germline, CDR1 is LNHDA, CDR2 SQIVND (reference sequence). The CDR3 loop reads CASGRRNEKLFF. The CDR3 region has the DNA TGTGCTTCCGGACGGCGCAATGAAAAACTGTTTTTT.

This clonotype was picked up a small number of times. The chain has TRBV6-1 and TRBJ2-1; a weak D match, TRBD2 (6 bases). CDR1 and CDR2 (germline): MNHNS, SASEGT. This CDR3 contains 15 residues. V gave up 2 bases and J gave up 3 bases, with 11 bases separating them. CDR3 nucleotide sequence: TGTGCCAGCAGTGAACCGGGAGCCCTCTACAATGAGCAGTTCTTC. This sequence encodes CASSEPGALYNEQFF.

This clonotype was observed a few times. The V call is TRBV9, the J call TRBJ1-6; D remains unclear. CDR3 length: 14 amino acids. The germline gives CDR1 SGDLS, CDR2 YYNGEE. Trimming took off 3 bases at V and 6 bases at J, with 10 bases between the two ends. CDR3 region: CASSARVGNSPLHF. Written as DNA, the CDR3 is TGTGCCAGCAGCGCCCGAGTTGGTAATTCACCCCTCCACTTT.

The rearrangement uses TRBV12-3 or TRBV12-4 and TRBJ2-7, with TRBD2 matching 8 bases. V trimming: 2 bases; J trimming: 2 bases; junction bases outside the gene matches: 5. CDR3 length equals 15 residues. CDR3 loop: CASSLKPGGPYEQYF. The DNA for the CDR3 is TGTGCCAGCAGTTTAAAGCCGGGGGGGCCCTACGAGCAGTACTTC.